A single sample is the source of the 23 T cell receptor beta chains below, sequenced in a study of shared clonotypes between healthy human individuals. Measured with immunoSEQ multiplex PCR; TCRdb has only the in-frame clones, and not every one. The sample lists roughly 2.4 million clones, 90% to 97% occurring once. Sample: naive CD4+ T cells sorted from blood. Noted subset: CD45RA+ positively selected. These receptors originate from a man younger than 30 in good health.

This rearrangement joins TRBV28 to TRBJ2-2; D gene ambiguous. Trimming stripped 2 bases from V and 2 bases from J, with 6 bases between. The length of the CDR3 is 14 residues. Germline assignment: CDR1 MDHEN and CDR2 SYDVKM. CDR3 nucleotides: TGTGCCAGCAGTTTAGTGGCTAACACCGGGGAGCTGTTTTTT. Translated: CASSLVANTGELFF.

V and J are TRBV28 and TRBJ1-3, with a tentative D call TRBD1 (6 bases). The germline CDR1 and CDR2 sequences are MDHEN and SYDVKM. V lost 5 bases and J 3 bases, leaving 17 bases between the germline ends. This CDR3 is built from 16 residues. CDR3 nucleotides: TGTGCCAGCAGTCTCGGGACATCTTCGGTTGGAAACACCATATATTTT. Translating gives CASSLGTSSVGNTIYF.

This chain joins TRBV18 and TRBJ1-4; 8 bases fit TRBD1. V lost 2 bases to trimming and J lost 8 bases; unmatched junction nucleotides: 16. The germline CDR1 and CDR2 sequences are KGHSH and LQKENI. The CDR3 loop spans 18 amino acids. In DNA form, the CDR3 reads TGTGCCAGCTCACCATCCCCTGTCAGGGGGCGTCAGGGAGAAAAACTGTTTTTT. Protein product: CASSPSPVRGRQGEKLFF.

The gene calls are TRBV5-6 and TRBJ2-7; no clear D. Deletions cut 2 bases from V and 7 bases from J, with 13 bases between. CDR1 is SGHDT and CDR2 is YYEEEE in the germline V gene. The CDR3 has 13 residues. The CDR3 DNA is TGTGCCAGCAGCTTTAACAGTGTAAGGGAGCAGTACTTC. This translates into CASSFNSVREQYF.

The chain employs TRBV2 and TRBJ2-7, with 15 nucleotides matching TRBD2. Germline loops: CDR1 SNHLY, CDR2 FYNNEI. The V and J ends lost 6 bases and 7 bases, in that order; junction bases with no gene match: 4. CDR3 length equals 14 residues. The CDR3 nucleotides are TGTGCCAGCAGGGGACTAGCGGGAGGAGAGGAGCAGTACTTC. It specifies CASRGLAGGEEQYF.

The V gene is TRBV7-6, the J gene TRBJ2-5; weak D call: TRBD2 (5 bases). Germline values: CDR1 SGHVS, CDR2 FNYEAQ. The CDR3 loop spans 14 amino acids. V lost 5 bases and J 4 bases, leaving 14 bases between the germline ends. CDR3 in DNA: TGTGCCAGCAGCGTTCGAGGGCCGTTAGAGACCCAGTACTTC. This codes for CASSVRGPLETQYF.

As concerns this clone: The same CDR3 can be traced to other DNA sequences in this sample. This sequence joins TRBV7-2 and TRBJ1-1, with TRBD1 identical over 10 bases. V trimming: 3 bases; J trimming: 1 base; junction bases outside the gene matches: 2. Germline assignment: CDR1 SGHTA and CDR2 FQGNSA. The CDR3 covers 15 residues. CDR3 sequence: CASSLRTGGNTEAFF. The DNA of the CDR3 is TGTGCCAGCAGCTTGCGGACAGGGGGGAACACTGAAGCTTTCTTT.

This chain uses TRBV7-2 with TRBJ1-5, with 7 positions matching TRBD1. Germline values: CDR1 SGHTA, CDR2 FQGNSA. The ends lost 1 base at V and 15 bases at J; junction bases unmatched: 12. The CDR3 spans 14 residues. CDR3 coding DNA: TGTGCCAGCAGCTTAGGGTCGGGACAGCTCCCCTGGCATTTT. This sequence encodes CASSLGSGQLPWHF.

This chain links TRBV2 with TRBJ1-5, with TRBD1 as a possible D gene (6 bases). V was shortened by 7 bases and J by 5 bases, with 15 bases between the two germline ends. This CDR3 has 14 amino acids. The germline V gene has CDR1 SNHLY and CDR2 FYNNEI. The CDR3 DNA reads as TGTGCCAGCACTAGGACAGCCTCCTATCAGCCCCAGCATTTT. Amino acids: CASTRTASYQPQHF.

About this clone: A much bigger clone sits one base away, suggesting this may be a read error. The same CDR3 arises from other DNA sequences in this sample as well. V gene TRBV5-6 combines with J gene TRBJ2-7; D is ambiguous. Germline CDR1 reads SGHDT; CDR2 reads YYEEEE. Between the trimmed V and J ends, which lost 3 bases and 3 bases, there was a span of 4 bases. The CDR3 covers 11 residues. The CDR3 DNA reads as TGTGCCAGCAGCTCGGGCTACGAGCAGTACTTC. This gives the protein CASSSGYEQYF. Supplemented by reference TRBV5-6 and TRBJ2-7, the full variable domain reads DAGVTQSPTHLIKTRGQQVTLRCSPKSGHDTVSWYQQALGQGPQFIFQYYEEEERQRGNFPDRFSGHQFPNYSSELNVNALLLGDSALYLCASSSGYEQYFGPGTRLTVT.

This chain connects TRBV5-6 to TRBJ2-7; TRBD1 might be the D (5 bases). Germline loops: CDR1 SGHDT, CDR2 YYEEEE. The CDR3 has 12 amino acids. V lost 1 base to trimming and J lost 5 bases, with 7 bases between them. The CDR3 DNA sequence: TGTGCCAGCAGCTTGTTGACAGACGAGCAGTACTTC. This sequence encodes CASSLLTDEQYF.

V gene TRBV10-3 combines with J gene TRBJ1-1; no firm D call. Germline-derived CDR1 and CDR2 are ENHRY and SYGVKD. This CDR3 has 16 residues. Trimming left V 0 bases short and J 0 bases short, with 11 bases between. The DNA of the CDR3 is TGTGCCATCAGTGAGTCAGCCGGAATCATGAACACTGAAGCTTTCTTT. It encodes CAISESAGIMNTEAFF.

This sequence joins TRBV18 and TRBJ2-7, with D perhaps TRBD1 (5 bases). Germline V lookup: CDR1 KGHSH, CDR2 LQKENI. The CDR3 length is 15 residues. V lost 2 bases and J lost 2, with 13 bases in between. Written as DNA, the CDR3 is TGTGCCAGCTCACCAGAGATGCCAGGGCCCTACGAGCAGTACTTC. This encodes CASSPEMPGPYEQYF.

CDR3 bases: TGTGCCAGCAGCCAAGGCCGGACCGAGCAGTACTTC. Residues: CASSQGRTEQYF. V and J are TRBV11-2 and TRBJ2-7; D is unclear. CDR3 length: 12 amino acids. With 5 bases removed from V and 6 bases from J, the gap between germline ends came to 11 bases. The germline CDR1 and CDR2 sequences are SGHAT and FQNNGV.

Note on this clone: Other DNA sequences in the same sample also yield this CDR3. The chain carries TRBV5-1 and TRBJ2-7, with 9 positions matching TRBD1. The CDR3 runs to 15 residues. J gave up 2 bases and V 2 bases, and 5 bases lay outside the gene matches. Germline CDR1 SGHRS, CDR2 YFSETQ. Here the CDR3 DNA reads TGCGCCAGCAGCTTAGAGGGACAGGGTACCTACGAGCAGTACTTC. It translates to CASSLEGQGTYEQYF.

The V gene is TRBV9, the J gene TRBJ1-2; 7 bases fit TRBD1. V lost 3 bases and J lost 8; bases outside the gene matches: 10. The CDR3 totals 14 residues. Germline V lookup: CDR1 SGDLS, CDR2 YYNGEE. The CDR3 nucleotides are TGTGCCAGCAGCGCGACTACAGGGGCAGGGGGCTACACCTTC. Protein product: CASSATTGAGGYTF.

This chain connects TRBV7-8 to TRBJ2-3, with D unclear. V lost 5 bases and J 0 bases, leaving 9 bases between the germline ends. The germline gives CDR1 SGHVS, CDR2 FQNEAQ. The CDR3 is 14 amino acids. The CDR3 region is CASSPRASTDTQYF. The CDR3 DNA sequence: TGTGCCAGCAGCCCCAGAGCGAGCACAGATACGCAGTATTTT.

CDR3 coding DNA: TGTGCCAGCAGAGATTCAGGGGACAAGGCATACTTC. Translation: CASRDSGDKAYF. The gene calls are TRBV2 and TRBJ2-5, with a weak D call TRBD1 (6 bases). Between the trimmed V and J ends, which lost 6 bases and 14 bases, there was a span of 19 bases. Germline loops: CDR1 SNHLY, CDR2 FYNNEI. CDR3 length: 12 amino acids. Variable domain in full (rest from reference TRBV2 and TRBJ2-5): EPEVTQTPSHQVTQMGQEVILRCVPISNHLYFYWYRQILGQKVEFLVSFYNNEISEKSEIFDDQFSVERPDGSNFTLKIRSTKLEDSAMYFCASRDSGDKAYFGPGTRLLVL.

The chain is built from TRBV11-2 and TRBJ2-7; 12 bases match TRBD2. With 4 bases clipped from V and 0 bases from J, the junction kept 7 bases outside the gene matches. The CDR3 runs 17 residues. CDR1 is SGHAT and CDR2 is FQNNGV in the germline V gene. CDR3 DNA sequence: TGTGCCAGCAGCTCTTCACTAGCGGGAGGAAGCTCCTACGAGCAGTACTTC. Protein product: CASSSSLAGGSSYEQYF.

As concerns this clone: The sample carries other DNA sequences with the same CDR3. V gene TRBV6-5 combines with J gene TRBJ2-6; weak D call: TRBD1 (6 bases). Between the trimmed V and J ends, which lost 3 bases and 2 bases, there was a span of 8 bases. Germline CDR1 is MNHEY and CDR2 is SVGAGI. The CDR3 covers 15 residues. The CDR3 DNA is TGTGCCAGCAGTTATAGGGGGACTGGGGCCAACGTCCTGACTTTC. Protein: CASSYRGTGANVLTF.

The V call is TRBV6-6, the J call TRBJ1-1; 7 bases are shared with TRBD1. The CDR3 has 15 amino acids. CDR1 MNHNY and CDR2 SVGAGI come from the germline V gene (reference sequence). After removal of 10 bases from V and 0 bases from J, the junction contained 11 bases not matched to a gene. The CDR3 protein is CATVDRPDMNTEAFF. The CDR3 DNA follows: TGTGCCACCGTGGACAGGCCGGACATGAACACTGAAGCTTTCTTT.

The rearrangement links TRBV28 to TRBJ2-3, with D unclear. The CDR3 is 15 amino acids. Trimming stripped 2 bases from V and 0 bases from J, with 9 bases between. Germline V CDR1 and CDR2: MDHEN, SYDVKM. CDR3 in amino acids: CASSLRTDSTDTQYF. The CDR3 region has the DNA TGTGCCAGCAGTTTAAGGACGGATAGCACAGATACGCAGTATTTT.

This clone was recorded once. This chain connects TRBV28 to TRBJ2-7; a weak D match, TRBD1 (6 bases). Trimming removed 6 bases at V and 2 bases at J, with 14 bases between. The CDR3 covers 14 residues. CDR1 MDHEN and CDR2 SYDVKM come from the germline V gene. CDR3: CASRKQGVAYEQYF. CDR3 DNA: TGTGCCAGCAGGAAACAGGGAGTCGCCTACGAGCAGTACTTC.